This record looks at one T cell receptor beta chain sequence and its context. The antigen it recognizes is unknown. No clone much larger than this one lies a single base away; base qualities are absent. From the cysteine through the phenylalanine, the CDR3 covers 13 amino acids. Only the CDR3 DNA is retained, 39 bases long and in frame from the first base. Reading the germline V gene gives CDR1 MDHEN and CDR2 SYDVKM. The entry originates in a study of blood T cell repertoires in COVID-19 (dated by TCRdb to the early 2020s). Study-level background: Collaborator samples came from the United States, Italy and Spain and covered acute and convalescent phases of COVID-19. The prospective study material was composed of cDNA or gDNA derived from T cells, B-cell-depleted T cells, or PBMCs. Where available, HLA class I and class II types were obtained from metadata supplied by the sample provider rather than from assay-based typing. A de-identified subject ID, COVID-19 status, age in years and sex were almost always included in the sample metadata. The samples were drawn from the first 160 participants of the ongoing ImmuneRACE study and from 950 to 1,500 subjects provided by 6 global collaborators. Deeply sampled blood TCRbeta repertoires from subjects exposed to, actively infected with, or recovered from COVID-19 were included in the dataset. A freely available public database, intended as a resource for researchers studying the immune response to SARS-CoV-2, is where the repertoires were released. The paper's findings and limits, for the study overall: The amount of clinical and demographic metadata varied by source and participant and was provided uncurated.

Collaborating institutions collected whole blood in K2EDTA tubes following their own protocols. For TCRbeta analysis, collaborators shipped samples as frozen whole blood, isolated PBMCs, or DNA extracted from either of those sample types. TCRbeta CDR3 regions were amplified from genomic DNA by means of the immunoSEQ Assay, a bias-controlled multiplex PCR. The paper's processing steps were these. The number of nucleated cells in each sample was estimated from the amplification of reference gene primers within the assay. To quantify the absolute abundance of each unique TCRbeta CDR3 rearrangement, sequence reads were collapsed and filtered. For each sample, productive Simpson clonality was calculated as the square root of Simpson's diversity index over productive rearrangements. What TCRdb holds here is the immuneACCESS table cut down to in-frame rearrangements. Part of the clones is not present; checked against another copy, under half of the missing clones reflect an unresolved V gene, and the others are unexplained. That table supplies the V and J calls and clone size; D and trimming were determined from the DNA. This sample holds fewer than 300,000 clones; about 90% were observed only once. The top ten hold 2% to 2.5% of the sample.

The chain was built from TRBV28 and TRBJ1-5; confidence is insufficient to name the D gene. The sample taken for sequencing was peripheral blood. This TCR was sampled from a woman aged 50 to 65 with acute or convalescent COVID-19. The base sequence is TGTGCGACCGCGGAGGGAATTAATCAGCCCCAGCATTTT. This yields the protein CATAEGINQPQHF.